The 8 T cell receptor beta chains given below trace back to one sample, sequenced in a study of immune characterization of retroperitoneal liposarcoma. TCRdb itself ran the PCR reads through MiXCR, one entry per CDR3 protein. The repertoire holds some 1,500 distinct CDR3 sequences, with approximately 49% as singletons. The sequencing input was tumor tissue. Receptors were obtained from a female donor with retroperitoneal liposarcoma.

This clonotype ranks as large. The chain links TRBV7-6 to TRBJ2-1; unclear D gene. The CDR3 is 16 residues long. The germline V gene encodes CDR1 SGHVS and CDR2 FNYEAQ. V lost 4 bases and J lost 4, with 17 bases in between. The DNA of the CDR3 is TGTGCCAGCAGCTCACCGACTTTCGACTTTTACAATGAGCAGTTCTTC. Protein: CASSSPTFDFYNEQFF.

This clonotype is judged medium-sized. This sequence joins TRBV6-1 and TRBJ2-1, with a possible D match to TRBD1 (5 bases). The length of the CDR3 is 13 residues. The V gene lost 5 bases and the J gene lost 8 bases, with 13 bases spanning the gap. CDR1 and CDR2 from the germline V gene are MNHNS and SASEGT. CDR3 in DNA: TGTGCCAGCAGTCAGGGAATCGGATATGAGCAGTTCTTC. This codes for CASSQGIGYEQFF.

This clonotype is categorized as large. The chain joins TRBV6-1 to TRBJ2-1; 10 bases are shared with TRBD2. The assigned J gene may be wrong: the sequence end matches TRBJ2-7 better. Germline loops: CDR1 MNHNS, CDR2 SASEGT. The CDR3 has 14 amino acids. CDR3 loop: CASSPPGLANEQYF. CDR3 DNA sequence: TGTGCCAGCAGCCCACCGGGACTAGCGAATGAGCAGTACTTC.

The chain recombines TRBV6-1 with TRBJ2-2; D is possibly TRBD2 (5 bases). V lost 7 bases and J lost 3, with 9 bases in between. The germline V gene has CDR1 MNHNS and CDR2 SASEGT. The CDR3 totals 13 residues. The DNA for the CDR3 is TGTGCCAGCATTCCCGGGGACACCGGGGAGCTGTTTTTT. It specifies CASIPGDTGELFF.

Turning to this clonotype: Relative to the germline gene, one junction end is altered; a read error may explain this. The J gene is TRBJ2-1, the V gene TRBV6-6; no firm D call. The J call is uncertain, as TRBJ2-7 better fits the DNA end. Germline V gene data show CDR1 as MNHNY and CDR2 as SVGAGI (reference sequence). The CDR3 loop spans 16 amino acids. CDR3: CASSYSVVISSYEQYF. The CDR3 nucleotides read TGTGCCAGCAGTTACTCAGTGGTTATTAGCTCCTATGAGCAGTACTTC.

The chain uses TRBV10-3 and TRBJ2-1, with 10 bases that match TRBD2. The length of the CDR3 is 18 residues. Germline lookup yields CDR1 ENHRY and CDR2 SYGVKD. V lost 3 bases, J lost 0 bases, and 8 bases stayed unmatched. The CDR3 DNA reads TGTGCCATCAGTGATTTACTAGCGGGAATAAGCTCCTACAATGAGCAGTTCTTC. It specifies CAISDLLAGISSYNEQFF.

This clonotype is medium-sized (0.01 to 0.1%) by share. The V gene is TRBV6-1, the J gene TRBJ2-1; the D call may be TRBD1 or TRBD2 (5 bases each). The better agreement between TRBJ2-7 and the DNA end casts doubt on the J call. Germline V gene sequence: CDR1 MNHNS, CDR2 SASEGT. The CDR3 consists of 15 residues. CDR3 protein: CASSEGDPSSYEQYF. The CDR3 coding sequence is TGTGCCAGCAGTGAAGGGGACCCAAGCTCCTACGAGCAGTACTTC.

The CDR3, as DNA: TGTGCCAGCAGCTTAGGCCCCACCCAGGATGGCTATGAGCAGTTCTTC. It yields the protein CASSLGPTQDGYEQFF. The chain joins TRBV7-6 to TRBJ2-1; D uncertain. CDR3 length: 16 residues. CDR1 and CDR2 (germline): SGHVS, FNYEAQ. V was shortened by 1 base and J by 8 bases, with 18 bases between the two germline ends.